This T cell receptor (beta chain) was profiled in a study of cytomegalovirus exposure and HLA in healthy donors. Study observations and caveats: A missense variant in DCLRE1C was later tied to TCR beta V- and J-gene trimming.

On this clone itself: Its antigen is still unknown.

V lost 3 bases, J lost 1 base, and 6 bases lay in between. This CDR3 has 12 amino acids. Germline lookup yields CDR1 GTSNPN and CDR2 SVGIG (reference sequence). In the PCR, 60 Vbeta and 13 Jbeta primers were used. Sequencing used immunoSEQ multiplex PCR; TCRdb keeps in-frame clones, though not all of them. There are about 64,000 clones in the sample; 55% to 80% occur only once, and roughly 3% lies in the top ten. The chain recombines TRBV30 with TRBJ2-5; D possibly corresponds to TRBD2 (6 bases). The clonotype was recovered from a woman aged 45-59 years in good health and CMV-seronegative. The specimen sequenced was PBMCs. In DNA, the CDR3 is TGTGCCTGGAGGCGGGGCCAAGAGACCCAGTACTTC. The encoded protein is CAWRRGQETQYF. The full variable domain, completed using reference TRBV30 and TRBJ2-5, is SQTIHQWPATLVQPVGSPLSLECTVEGTSNPNLYWYRQAAGRGLQLLFYSVGIGQISSEVPQNLSASRPQDRQFILSSKKLLLSDSGFYLCAWRRGQETQYFGPGTRLLVL.